What follows describes a single T cell receptor beta chain. No cognate antigen has been identified for it. No base quality information exists; no much larger clone differs at one position. The cohort consisted of some 730 healthy bone marrow donors. All cohort members were sampled while nominally healthy, although unrecorded immune exposures were likely present. The donor was CMV seropositive and was included in the group of 250 to 350 seropositive cohort members. A peripheral blood sample was collected from each donor, and TCR beta sequencing was performed on peripheral blood mononuclear cells. The Qiagen DNeasy Blood Extraction Kit was used to extract genomic DNA from the blood cell samples. The CDR1 and CDR2 encoded by the germline V gene are SGHRS and YFSETQ. Ends trimmed: V by 0 bases, J by 9 bases; bases unmatched to a gene: 5. The cysteine opens and the phenylalanine closes a CDR3 of 15 amino acids. The CDR3 DNA has 45 bases and is translated from base 1.

Library construction relied on the immunoSEQ multiplex PCR assay. The multiplex PCR relied on a mix of 60 forward primers for TCR Vbeta segments and 13 reverse primers for TCR Jbeta segments. The CDR3 region of rearranged TCR beta genes was amplified from genomic DNA by a multiplex PCR assay. The Illumina HiSeq System was used to sequence the amplified TCR beta libraries as 87-base-pair reads. Per the original workflow: In a later analysis, approximately 74 million unique TCR beta chains were counted across the 690 or so repertoires, and roughly 11 million of these chains were shared by at least two donors. Raw reads were error-corrected and collapsed into unique sequences with a nearest-neighbor algorithm that merged closely related sequences to remove PCR and sequencing errors. Alignment of CDR3 sequences to IMGT reference sequences was used to assign V, D and J gene segments. For a sequence to be retained, a match of at least six nucleotides to both a V gene segment and a J gene segment was required. Rearrangements were classified as productive when the CDR3 lacked stop codons and remained in frame with V and J, and all other rearrangements were classified as non-productive. Following IMGT convention, CDR3 was defined as the stretch from the second conserved V-encoded cysteine up to the conserved J-encoded phenylalanine. The earlier analysis of fewer than 700 of the donors excluded sequences that lacked an unambiguous match to a single V gene segment. An earlier analysis of under 750 of the donors called V segments functional above 56.7% productive rearrangements and segregating when the between-donor standard deviation exceeded 5%. A statistical classification framework was built for diagnosing cytomegalovirus status from the catalog of TCR beta chain sequences. V and J gene assignment, in a later analysis, came from comparing TCR nucleotide sequences with IMGT/GENE-DB human TR gene sequences. In a later analysis, CDR3 sequences and most-parsimonious VDJ recombination scenarios were assigned using the TCRdist pipeline. In a later analysis, every TCR beta chain was defined by the combination of its CDR3 amino acid sequence and its V-gene family, and reads without a unique V-gene family were dropped. To address suspected cross-contamination and a sequencing artifact, a later analysis removed several hundred highly shared, low-generation-probability nucleotide sequences. For each public chain, a later analysis derived a clonal expansion index from normalized ranks of inferred template counts within each repertoire. A later analysis computed generation probabilities with a VDJ recombination model fitted to out-of-frame rearrangements, and checked the results against IGoR. In a later analysis, TCR-TCR, TCR-HLA and TCR-CMV co-occurrence was scored with hypergeometric tests, and a repertoire-size bias correction was applied to TCR pairs. In a later analysis, false discovery rates were estimated by permuting HLA or CMV assignments 20 times. A later analysis grouped co-occurring TCRs with DBSCAN, adding TCRdist sequence similarity when clustering within HLA-allele-positive subsets. For co-occurrence clustering, repertoires with fewer than 30,000 or more than 120,000 public chains were excluded, along with four to six repertoires with anomalous nucleotide sharing. Held by TCRdb, this immuneACCESS table contains in-frame sequences only and omits some clones. Under half of the omission traces to an unresolved V gene where checked; the cause of the rest is unknown. V, J and clone size were drawn from that table, and D and trimming were deduced from the DNA. The sample data list around 150,000 clones, and around 80% of these were observed just once. The ten largest make up 6.5% to 8% of the sample.

This sample is drawn from a study of cytomegalovirus exposure and HLA in healthy donors (dated by TCRdb to 2015 to 2018). Study-level background: An earlier analysis of some 500 of the donors reported about 290 Gb of sequence data and roughly 110 million unique TCR beta sequences from about 180 million T cells. An early release that covered about 600 HLA-typed donors contained about 300 gigabases of sequencing data and 70 million to 100 million unique TCR sequences. The genetic ancestry cluster associated with self-reported Caucasian donors included roughly four fifths of the 300 to 400 genotyped donors. The study aimed to test whether signatures of past pathogen exposure could be identified by cataloging public T cell receptors. The study profiled the T cell repertoires of 500 to 800 subjects by immunosequencing and related them to cytomegalovirus serostatus. In addition to the first cohort of approximately 650 subjects, a separate validation cohort of approximately 110 different subjects was used. High-throughput TCR immunosequencing, statistical association of individual TCRs with disease status, and machine learning were combined to predict cytomegalovirus infection status. A later analysis re-examined previously published TCR beta repertoires from more than 650 donors and added high-resolution HLA genotyping to investigate patterns of TCR occurrence. Rather than drawing on any new phenotypic data, the later analysis identified candidate immune exposures from TCR beta sequences and the way those sequences occurred across donors. To decide whether each TCR beta V gene segment behaved as functional or pseudogenic, an earlier analysis of over 500 of the donors relied on high-throughput TCR beta sequencing. Donor age, sex, ethnicity and CMV serostatus were compiled alongside the repertoire data. A later genetic analysis used genome-wide SNP genotypes for about three fifths of the 666 donors, treating that subset as a discovery cohort. All discovery cohort repertoires had been generated using a single sequencing platform. Class I and class II HLA loci were covered by the typing at four-digit resolution. The number of typed donors differed by locus: about 620-640 for A, B, C, DRB1 and DQB1; some 500 for DQA1; approximately 600 for DPA1; and 400 to 480 for DPB1. Because of strong linkage in the cohort, roughly five DR-DQ haplotypes were treated as single units for association and clustering. On average, 235,054 unique TCR beta nucleotide sequences were sequenced per donor among about 400 genotyped donors of the cohort, with roughly 18% of those sequences being non-productive.

The paper as a whole reports these results and caveats: In a later analysis, 16,951 TCR beta sequences were associated with specific HLA alleles at a false discovery rate of 0.05. According to the authors, the approach could potentially be generalized to other disease states and immunological phenotypes. Roughly uniform sequencing depth across donors was assumed in presence/absence analyses, although this assumption may not hold. Some IMGT-functional V segments, including TRBV6-2 and TRBV6-3, could not be told apart with the 87-base-pair reads, so those segments were excluded. Most CMV-associated TCR beta chains appeared to be HLA-restricted in a later analysis, and the HLA associations seemed to be driven largely by CMV exposure. In an earlier analysis of more than 500 of the donors, most TCR beta V segments appeared in productive rearrangements about 87% or about 30% of the time, broadly matching IMGT annotations. A cluster of highly shared sequence variants was judged likely to represent a technical artifact of the sequencing pipeline. In vitro tests confirmed that a few of the cytomegalovirus-associated TCR beta chains recognize cytomegalovirus antigens. A total of roughly 160 TCR beta chains were listed by the study as associated with cytomegalovirus. Compared with the roughly 700-donor mean, donors in an Asian-associated ancestry cluster had fewer N-insertions in productive TCRs, according to a later genetic analysis. In a later analysis, TCR association rates were found to vary across HLA loci, with the most associated TCRs seen for DRB1 alleles and the fewest for HLA-C alleles. Most TCR sequences were observed very rarely across donors, whereas some public TCRs were present in many individuals. Assigning TCR associations to individual alleles was difficult when HLA alleles, especially DR and DQ, strongly co-occurred. This cohort had only TCR beta chains sequenced, and the lack of alpha or paired-chain data limited which features could be detected. Correlated functional status among segregating V segments might be attributable to linkage disequilibrium, but an unknown experimental factor could not be ruled out. An association between a missense DCLRE1C variant and V-gene and J-gene trimming of TCR beta chains was found in a later genetic analysis and replicated in an independent cohort. In a later analysis, several top co-occurrence clusters were reported to appear linked to parvovirus B19, influenza, CMV and Epstein-Barr virus. In a later analysis, HLA-associated TCR beta chains were found to be more clonally expanded and to have lower generation probabilities than equally common non-associated chains. A further reported finding was that TCR beta sequences accurately predicted the HLA-A and HLA-B alleles for most subjects in the first cohort. Because some donors lacked HLA typing at each locus, the association tests relied only on the typed subset. The only immune exposure information available for the cohort was CMV serostatus. Over 15 rarely observed V segments, including chromosome 9 orphons, were excluded from the earlier analysis of approximately 500 of the donors because counts were too low. The classifier was reported to diagnose cytomegalovirus status with high specificity and sensitivity in both the original and validation cohorts.

This clonotype was sampled from a man in his forties in good health and CMV-seropositive. In this chain, TRBV5-1 is recombined with TRBJ1-6; the central 8 bases match TRBD1. Material: PBMCs. The CDR3 in this case is CASSLGARGLSPLHF. The nucleotide sequence is TGCGCCAGCAGCTTGGGGGCCAGGGGGCTTTCACCCCTCCACTTT.